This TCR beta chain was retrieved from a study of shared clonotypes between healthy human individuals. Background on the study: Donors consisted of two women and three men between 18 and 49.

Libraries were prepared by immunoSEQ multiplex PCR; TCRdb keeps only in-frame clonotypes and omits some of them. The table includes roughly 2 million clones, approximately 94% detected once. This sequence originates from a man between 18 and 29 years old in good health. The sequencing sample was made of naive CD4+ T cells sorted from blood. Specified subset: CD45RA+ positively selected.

The CDR3, as DNA: TGTGCCAGCAGCTTTAATGCCATAGTCGGTGGTGAAAAACTGTTTTTT. This gives the protein CASSFNAIVGGEKLFF. V is TRBV5-4 and J is TRBJ1-4; unclear D gene. CDR3 length: 16 residues. The V end was cut by 2 bases, the J end by 7 bases, with 18 bases between. CDR1 and CDR2 (germline): SGHNT, YYREEE (reference sequence).